The present entry profiles one T cell receptor beta chain with its context. The assay was immunoSEQ multiplex PCR, and TCRdb's table has in-frame clones only and misses some. The repertoire has some 170,000 clones, approximately 90% of them found once; the top ten carry more than 1.5%. CDR3 length equals 14 residues. The V end lost 1 base, the J end lost 3 bases, and 7 bases lay between the germline ends. CDR1 is LGHNA, CDR2 YNFKEQ, per germline. The sample originates from a study of T cell responses to AZD1222 COVID-19 vaccine. Second-dose schedules of about 4 or about 12 weeks were combined. This chain links TRBV4-2 with TRBJ1-5, with a weak D call TRBD1 (5 bases). The source material was peripheral blood, sampled 28 days after the second AZD1222 dose. The TCR comes from an adult who received the AZD1222 COVID-19 vaccine. In DNA, the CDR3 is TGTGCCAGCAGCCAAGGGGGGACCAATCAGCCCCAGCATTTT. Translated, it gives CASSQGGTNQPQHF.